Listed here are 16 T cell receptor beta chains from one sample, sequenced in a study of blood T cell repertoires in COVID-19. The assay was immunoSEQ multiplex PCR, and TCRdb's table has in-frame clones only and misses some. Of 60,000 to 85,000 clones listed, 80% are singletons. Sequenced input: peripheral blood. The source of these receptors is a man between 65 and 79 years old who had recovered from COVID-19.

V usage is TRBV7-2 and J usage is TRBJ1-2, with D tentatively TRBD1 (5 bases). This CDR3 spans 11 amino acids. Trimming cost V 4 bases and J 9 bases, with 9 bases left between them. CDR1 is SGHTA and CDR2 is FQGNSA in the germline V gene. The CDR3 region is CASSSGTSYTF. The CDR3 DNA follows: TGTGCCAGCAGCTCGGGGACTAGCTACACCTTC.

The genes are TRBV29-1 and TRBJ2-3, with 10 bases lining up with TRBD1. Germline V gene sequence: CDR1 SQVTM, CDR2 ANQGSEA. The CDR3 covers 16 residues. Losses at the gene ends were 5 bases for V and 4 bases for J; bases not matched to a gene: 12. The CDR3, as DNA: TGCAGCGTTAGTAGCTGGGGACAGGGGTCCGCAGATACGCAGTATTTT. Its translation is CSVSSWGQGSADTQYF.

The CDR3 sequence: CAISGTDETQYF. The CDR3 nucleotides are TGTGCCATCAGTGGGACAGACGAGACCCAGTACTTC. The chain links TRBV10-3 to TRBJ2-5; tentative D call: TRBD1 (6 bases). V was pared by 4 bases and J by 5 bases, with 8 bases between. CDR3 length equals 12 residues. CDR1 is ENHRY and CDR2 is SYGVKD in the germline V gene.

The CDR3 DNA follows: TGTGCCAGCAGCTCTAGCGGGAGGGCCTGGAATGAGCAGTTCTTC. Translation: CASSSSGRAWNEQFF. The V call is TRBV5-4, the J call TRBJ2-1, with 12 bases matching TRBD2. The V segment lost 3 bases and the J segment 7 bases; nucleotides outside the gene matches: 5. The CDR3 sequence is 15 residues long. Per germline, CDR1 SGHNT and CDR2 YYREEE (reference sequence).

The chain carries TRBV7-2 and TRBJ2-2; 9 bases map to TRBD2. Unmatched junction bases numbered 13, after V lost 1 base and J lost 7 bases. The CDR3 consists of 18 residues. Per the germline V gene, CDR1 is SGHTA and CDR2 is FQGNSA. CDR3 coding DNA: TGTGCCAGCAGCTTAGTCTCACCTAGCGGGATCATGGGCGGGGAGCTGTTTTTT. Its protein is CASSLVSPSGIMGGELFF.

J is TRBJ2-1 and V is TRBV2, with a tentative D call TRBD2 (6 bases). CDR1 and CDR2 from the germline V gene are SNHLY and FYNNEI. This CDR3 has 15 residues. Trimming shortened V by 2 bases and J by 5 bases, and 13 bases separated the two germline ends. This chain's CDR3 is CASSEMGLFNNEQFF. CDR3 DNA sequence: TGTGCCAGCAGTGAAATGGGACTCTTCAACAATGAGCAGTTCTTC.

The V call is TRBV30, the J call TRBJ1-3, with D uncertain. Trimming pared 4 bases from V and 0 bases from J, leaving 4 bases between. Germline V CDR1 and CDR2: GTSNPN, SVGIG (reference sequence). The CDR3 is made up of 12 amino acids. The CDR3 here is CAWKSSGNTIYF. CDR3 DNA: TGTGCCTGGAAGAGCTCTGGAAACACCATATATTTT.

V and J are TRBV30 and TRBJ2-5; TRBD1 aligns across 7 bases. Per the germline V gene, CDR1 is GTSNPN and CDR2 is SVGIG (reference sequence). This CDR3 region has 14 residues. V lost 4 bases, J lost 4 bases, and 9 bases stayed unmatched. The CDR3 DNA sequence: TGTGCCTGGAAAACTCCGACAGGGTCAGAGACCCAGTACTTC. Amino acid sequence: CAWKTPTGSETQYF.

This clone has a handful of counts. The gene calls are TRBV11-3 and TRBJ1-3; 7 bases line up with TRBD1. This CDR3 comprises 15 residues. The germline V gene has CDR1 SGHNT and CDR2 YENEEA. Trimming at V came to 5 bases and at J to 0 bases, leaving 4 bases not matched to a gene. The CDR3 DNA sequence: TGTGCCAGCAGCGCTACAGGGGACTCTGGAAACACCATATATTTT. This sequence encodes CASSATGDSGNTIYF.

The rearrangement uses TRBV5-1 and TRBJ2-6; D is unresolved. This CDR3 is 16 amino acids long. V lost 5 bases and J 2 bases, leaving 14 bases between the germline ends. The germline V gene encodes CDR1 SGHRS and CDR2 YFSETQ. Here the CDR3 DNA reads TGCGCCAGCAGGCGGTCGATCTTGACTGGGGCCAACGTCCTGACTTTC. This codes for CASRRSILTGANVLTF.

The V and J genes are TRBV7-9 and TRBJ2-2; 8 positions agree with TRBD2. Germline lookup yields CDR1 SEHNR and CDR2 FQNEAQ (reference sequence). This CDR3 is built from 17 residues. V lost 5 bases, J lost 2 bases, and 10 bases stayed unmatched. CDR3 nucleotide sequence: TGTGCCAGCAGCCCGCCAGGACTAGCTGAAAACACCGGGGAGCTGTTTTTT. Translated, it gives CASSPPGLAENTGELFF.

The gene calls are TRBV10-2 and TRBJ2-3; possibly TRBD2 for D (5 bases). Germline-derived CDR1 and CDR2 are WSHSY and SAAADI. V was trimmed by 2 bases and J by 0 bases, leaving 9 bases between them. The CDR3 extends over 15 amino acids. The CDR3 sequence is CASSEDYSSTDTQYF. As DNA, the CDR3 is TGCGCCAGCAGTGAGGACTATTCTAGCACAGATACGCAGTATTTT.

This clone was seen a handful of times. The V call is TRBV29-1, the J call TRBJ1-1, with a weak D call TRBD1 (5 bases). The V and J ends lost 4 bases and 1 base respectively, with 10 bases between them. Germline V CDR1 and CDR2: SQVTM, ANQGSEA. The CDR3 has 13 residues. CDR3 amino acids: CSVVTGGNTEAFF. The CDR3 coding sequence is TGCAGCGTTGTGACGGGGGGGAACACTGAAGCTTTCTTT. The variable domain in full, with the rest retrieved from reference TRBV29-1 and TRBJ1-1, is SAVISQKPSRDICQRGTSLTIQCQVDSQVTMMFWYRQQPGQSLTLIATANQGSEATYESGFVIDKFPISRPNLTFSTLTVSNMSPEDSSIYLCSVVTGGNTEAFFGQGTRLTVV.

This chain connects TRBV12-3 or TRBV12-4 to TRBJ1-5, with D uncertain. This CDR3 comprises 13 residues. V dropped 8 bases and J dropped 4 bases, with 12 bases sitting between them. CDR3 coding DNA: TGTGCCAGCGGCCTCGCGGTTAATCAGCCCCAGCATTTT. Translated, it gives CASGLAVNQPQHF.

This clone was detected only a few times. The chain is built from TRBV3-1 (or the pseudogene TRBV3-2) and TRBJ1-1; 7 bases are shared with TRBD1. The V and J ends lost 0 bases and 11 bases, in that order; junction bases with no gene match: 9. Germline V gives CDR1 LGHDT, CDR2 YNNKEL (reference sequence). This CDR3 spans 14 amino acids. CDR3 region: CASSQELRGSPAFF. The CDR3 nucleotides read TGTGCCAGCAGCCAAGAACTCAGGGGGTCCCCCGCTTTCTTT.

The J gene is TRBJ1-1, the V gene TRBV7-9, with D possibly TRBD1 on 5 matching bases. This CDR3 has 15 amino acids. CDR1 is SEHNR, CDR2 FQNEAQ, per germline (reference sequence). Trimming stripped 6 bases from V and 4 bases from J, with 18 bases between. The CDR3 sequence: CASRPTSKGPTEAFF. Here the CDR3 DNA reads TGTGCCAGCAGACCAACCTCGAAGGGGCCCACTGAAGCTTTCTTT.